This TCR beta chain is drawn from a study of cytomegalovirus exposure and HLA in healthy donors. Study outcomes and limitations: It was likely that a cluster of highly shared sequence variants was a sequencing artifact.

Amplification used 60 Vbeta primers and 13 Jbeta primers. Produced via immunoSEQ multiplex PCR; TCRdb's table is partial and in-frame only. The top ten clones hold 1.5% to 2% of a sample with 110,000 to 150,000 clones, around 79% of them seen once. Details on this clone: Its target is unknown. Relative to the germline gene, one junction end is altered; a read error may explain this.

CDR1 is MGHRA, CDR2 YSYEKL, per germline. This CDR3 spans 13 amino acids. The sample comprised PBMCs. The TCR comes from a woman younger than 45 in good health and CMV-seronegative. The chain carries TRBV4-1 and TRBJ1-2; 8 nucleotides agree with TRBD1. This CDR3 reads CASTQAGGFGYTF. CDR3 sequence (DNA): TGCGCCAGCACCCAAGCAGGGGGCTTTGGCTACACCTTC.